Each of the 30 T cell receptor beta chains below was sequenced from the same sample in a study of cytomegalovirus exposure and HLA in healthy donors. Primers for the PCR totalled 60 Vbeta and 13 Jbeta. Clones were sequenced by immunoSEQ multiplex PCR, and TCRdb holds only the in-frame ones, with some missing. The sample yields 200,000 or so clones, approximately 78% seen once. Sample: PBMCs. The source is a woman between 50 and 59 years old in good health and CMV-seropositive.

A single count supports this clone. The chain has TRBV5-5 and TRBJ1-1; 7 bases fit TRBD1. Germline trimming cut 0 bases from V and 1 base from J; bases unmatched to any gene: 6. This CDR3 has 16 amino acids. Germline lookup yields CDR1 SGHKS and CDR2 YYEKEE (reference sequence). CDR3 region: CASSLGAGTANTEAFF. As DNA, the CDR3 is TGTGCCAGCAGCTTGGGGGCCGGGACAGCGAACACTGAAGCTTTCTTT.

This clone was observed a handful of times. The CDR3: CASSLLVAYNEQFF. The CDR3 region has the DNA TGTGCCAGCAGTTTATTAGTCGCCTACAATGAGCAGTTCTTC. This chain links TRBV28 with TRBJ2-1; D gene ambiguous. This CDR3 spans 14 amino acids. Germline V lookup: CDR1 MDHEN, CDR2 SYDVKM. V dropped 1 base and J dropped 2 bases, with 6 bases sitting between them.

A few counts support this clone. This chain uses TRBV2 with TRBJ2-3; 12 bases line up with TRBD2. V trimming: 6 bases; J trimming: 7 bases; junction bases outside the gene matches: 2. The CDR3 has 13 residues. The germline V gene encodes CDR1 SNHLY and CDR2 FYNNEI. The DNA for the CDR3 is TGTGCCAGCAGACTAGCGGGGGGAAATACGCAGTATTTT. Protein sequence: CASRLAGGNTQYF.

The chain recombines TRBV2 with TRBJ2-7; D not certain. Between the trimmed V and J ends, which lost 8 bases and 6 bases, there was a span of 11 bases. Germline CDR1 is SNHLY and CDR2 is FYNNEI. This CDR3 comprises 11 residues. CDR3 loop: CASLAGAEQYF. The CDR3 bases are TGTGCCAGCCTGGCTGGTGCCGAGCAGTACTTC.

The CDR3 DNA sequence: TGTGCCATCAGTGAGTCGGATGCGGGACAGGGGGCGTCTAATGAAAAACTGTTTTTT. Translation: CAISESDAGQGASNEKLFF. The chain combines TRBV10-3 with TRBJ1-4, with 12 nucleotides matching TRBD1. Looked up from germline, CDR1 is ENHRY and CDR2 is SYGVKD. The V and J ends lost 0 bases and 3 bases, in that order; junction bases with no gene match: 8. CDR3 length: 19 amino acids.

J is TRBJ1-6 and V is TRBV6-5, with a weak D call TRBD1 (5 bases). CDR3 size: 13 residues. Trimming cost V 2 bases and J 14 bases, with 13 bases left between them. CDR1 is MNHEY and CDR2 is SVGAGI in the germline V gene. The CDR3 DNA sequence: TGTGCCAGCAGTTACGGTACGGGGGGATCCCTCCACTTT. Protein: CASSYGTGGSLHF.

The V and J genes are TRBV6-1 and TRBJ2-1; the match to TRBD2 covers 10 bases. CDR3 size: 18 residues. V shed 4 bases and J 4 bases; nucleotides not matched to a gene: 13. Germline V CDR1 and CDR2: MNHNS, SASEGT. CDR3 DNA: TGTGCCAGCAGTGTGGGACAGTATAGGACTAGCGGATACAATGAGCAGTTCTTC. This sequence encodes CASSVGQYRTSGYNEQFF.

This chain connects TRBV6-1 to TRBJ2-1, with TRBD2 identical over 12 bases. The CDR3 loop spans 16 amino acids. Trimming took 2 bases from V and 4 from J; bases not matched to a gene: 3. Germline V gene data show CDR1 as MNHNS and CDR2 as SASEGT. The chain's CDR3 is CASSERLAGGYNEQFF. The CDR3 coding sequence is TGTGCCAGCAGTGAAAGGCTAGCGGGGGGGTACAATGAGCAGTTCTTC.

The J gene is TRBJ1-4, the V gene TRBV9; D unresolved. Trimming stripped 4 bases from V and 6 bases from J, with 7 bases between. Germline values: CDR1 SGDLS, CDR2 YYNGEE. The CDR3 contains 12 residues. The CDR3, as DNA: TGTGCCAGCAGCCCCTCAGATGAAAAACTGTTTTTT. This codes for CASSPSDEKLFF.

CDR3 bases: TGTGCCAGCAGTTACTCCCCCAGGGGGTATGGCTACACCTTC. Amino acids: CASSYSPRGYGYTF. The chain uses TRBV6-5 and TRBJ1-2; 7 bases map to TRBD1. This CDR3 has 14 residues. Germline-derived CDR1 and CDR2 are MNHEY and SVGAGI. The V gene end was trimmed by 0 bases and the J gene end by 5 bases; junction bases not matched to a gene: 3.

This chain uses TRBV10-3 with TRBJ1-2; 10 bases are shared with TRBD1. The germline gives CDR1 ENHRY, CDR2 SYGVKD. With V trimmed by 7 bases and J by 6 bases, 5 bases remained unmatched. The CDR3 loop spans 13 amino acids. CDR3 in amino acids: CAITRTGGDGYTF. The CDR3 nucleotides read TGTGCCATCACCCGGACAGGGGGGGATGGCTACACCTTC.

The V gene is TRBV10-1, the J gene TRBJ2-5; TRBD2 matches at 7 bases. The J call could be wrong; TRBJ2-7 is a better fit for the DNA end. Per germline, CDR1 WNHNN and CDR2 SYGVQD (reference sequence). This CDR3 has 16 residues. The CDR3 region has the DNA TGCGCCAGCAGCCTGCTAGGGAGACTAGCCTCCTACGAGCAGTACTTC. It translates to CASSLLGRLASYEQYF.

V gene TRBV7-9 combines with J gene TRBJ1-2; D is possibly TRBD1 (5 bases). The CDR3 contains 16 residues. V was cut by 5 bases and J by 2 bases, with 18 bases left in between. Germline CDR1 SEHNR, CDR2 FQNEAQ (reference sequence). The CDR3, as DNA: TGTGCCAGCAGCCCTAACCATGGGGGGACGAACTATGGCTACACCTTC. It is translated as CASSPNHGGTNYGYTF.

The J gene is TRBJ2-1, the V gene TRBV6-5, with D unresolved. The germline V gene has CDR1 MNHEY and CDR2 SVGAGI. V was cut by 7 bases and J by 14 bases, with 15 bases left in between. The CDR3 is made up of 11 amino acids. In nucleotides, the CDR3 is TGTGCCAGCACTAAAGCCAACCGGGAGTTCTTC. This translates into CASTKANREFF.

The V and J genes are TRBV20-1 and TRBJ2-5; unclear D gene. This CDR3 has 11 residues. CDR1 and CDR2 from the germline V gene are DFQATT and SNEGSKA (reference sequence). V was trimmed by 7 bases and J by 2 bases, leaving 8 bases between them. Here the CDR3 reads CSGLRQETQYF. CDR3 DNA: TGCAGTGGACTTCGGCAAGAGACCCAGTACTTC.

The chain carries TRBV4-3 and TRBJ1-1; a weak D match, TRBD1 (6 bases). The CDR3 totals 14 residues. Between the trimmed V and J ends, which lost 4 bases and 3 bases, there was a span of 12 bases. Germline CDR1 LGHNA, CDR2 YSLEER. The CDR3 nucleotides are TGCGCCAGCAGCCGCAAACAGGGAGACACTGAAGCTTTCTTT. As protein: CASSRKQGDTEAFF.

The V gene is TRBV2, the J gene TRBJ1-1; D is unresolved. Germline CDR1 reads SNHLY; CDR2 reads FYNNEI. The CDR3 extends over 15 amino acids. Trimming took 4 bases from V and 4 from J, leaving 16 bases between them. The CDR3 DNA is TGTGCCAGCAGTGTGGAGCGGACTGGGAGCACTGAAGCTTTCTTT. It translates to CASSVERTGSTEAFF. Together with reference TRBV2 and TRBJ1-1, the CDR3 gives the full variable domain: EPEVTQTPSHQVTQMGQEVILRCVPISNHLYFYWYRQILGQKVEFLVSFYNNEISEKSEIFDDQFSVERPDGSNFTLKIRSTKLEDSAMYFCASSVERTGSTEAFFGQGTRLTVV.

This clone has a single count. V gene TRBV5-1 combines with J gene TRBJ1-1, with unresolved D. This CDR3 is 13 amino acids long. Trimming left V 2 bases short and J 6 bases short, with 11 bases between. Germline CDR1 SGHRS, CDR2 YFSETQ. CDR3 in amino acids: CASSFHRSAEAFF. In nucleotides, the CDR3 is TGCGCCAGCAGCTTTCACCGCTCGGCTGAAGCTTTCTTT.

In its sample, this clone was seen a few times. The chain combines TRBV10-3 with TRBJ1-2; D gene unclear. Germline V gene data show CDR1 as ENHRY and CDR2 as SYGVKD. This CDR3 comprises 14 residues. Trimming removed 2 bases from V and 2 bases from J, with 9 bases in between. CDR3 region: CAISEIGGNYGYTF. Here the CDR3 DNA reads TGTGCCATCAGTGAGATCGGCGGGAACTATGGCTACACCTTC.

The chain joins TRBV10-3 to TRBJ1-2; tentative D call: TRBD1 (5 bases). Trimming removed 7 bases at V and 7 bases at J, with 25 bases between. The CDR3 has 16 residues. Germline-derived CDR1 and CDR2 are ENHRY and SYGVKD. The CDR3 nucleotides read TGTGCCATCACTCCTACTCAGGGCGCGGTGTCGGTTGGCTACACCTTC. This sequence encodes CAITPTQGAVSVGYTF.

With regard to this clone: Compared with germline, one end of the junction differs, possibly owing to a read error. The chain carries TRBV7-9 and TRBJ1-2; D remains ambiguous. The V gene's germline CDR1 is SEHNR and CDR2 FQNEAQ (reference sequence). CDR3 length: 12 residues. Here the CDR3 DNA reads TGTTCCAGCAGCCCCGGTACCTATGGCTACACCTTC. Residues: CSSSPGTYGYTF.

This clone came up once. The V call is TRBV19, the J call TRBJ1-1, with a weak D call TRBD1 (5 bases). Germline CDR1 and CDR2: LNHDA and SQIVND (reference sequence). Trimming took 5 bases from V and 7 from J, leaving 17 bases between them. This CDR3 has 14 amino acids. CDR3 coding DNA: TGTGCCAGTAGTCCGGGGGAGAGATTCTATGAAGCTTTCTTT. Translating it yields CASSPGERFYEAFF.

This clone has a handful of counts. This chain joins TRBV7-9 and TRBJ2-3; D unclear. The CDR3 is 13 amino acids. Trimming removed 5 bases from V and 5 bases from J, with 11 bases in between. Germline V lookup: CDR1 SEHNR, CDR2 FQNEAQ (reference sequence). This CDR3 is CASSPTGGDTQYF. CDR3 nucleotides: TGTGCCAGCAGCCCGACCGGCGGAGATACGCAGTATTTT.

The rearrangement uses TRBV7-9 and TRBJ2-3; possibly TRBD2 for D (7 bases). Trimming removed 6 bases at V and 6 bases at J, with 13 bases between. Germline V lookup: CDR1 SEHNR, CDR2 FQNEAQ (reference sequence). This CDR3 is built from 13 residues. CDR3: CASSTGGLDTQYF. The CDR3 DNA follows: TGTGCCAGCAGTACGGGGGGCTTGGATACGCAGTATTTT. Looking up the rest from reference TRBV7-9 and TRBJ2-3 gives the full variable domain: DTGVSQNPRHKITKRGQNVTFRCDPISEHNRLYWYRQTLGQGPEFLTYFQNEAQLEKSRLLSDRFSAERPKGSFSTLEIQRTEQGDSAMYLCASSTGGLDTQYFGPGTRLTVL.

V gene TRBV4-1 combines with J gene TRBJ2-7; the match to TRBD1 covers 11 bases. V shed 1 base and J 1 base; nucleotides not matched to a gene: 3. The germline V gene has CDR1 MGHRA and CDR2 YSYEKL. There are 16 residues in the CDR3. CDR3 coding DNA: TGCGCCAGCAGCCAAGTAGGACAGGGGGCATCCTACGAGCAGTACTTC. It encodes CASSQVGQGASYEQYF.

CDR3 coding DNA: TGTGCCAGTAGTATTGGGGTAGCGGGAGGTCCCCAGGAGACCCAGTACTTC. This sequence encodes CASSIGVAGGPQETQYF. The rearrangement uses TRBV19 and TRBJ2-5, with 10 bases identical to TRBD2. This CDR3 comprises 17 residues. CDR1 and CDR2 from the germline V gene are LNHDA and SQIVND (reference sequence). Germline trimming cut 3 bases from V and 5 bases from J; bases unmatched to any gene: 12.

The V and J genes are TRBV7-3 and TRBJ2-7; D unresolved. The CDR3 has 11 amino acids. From germline, CDR1 is SGHTA and CDR2 FQGTGA. V gave up 3 bases and J gave up 2 bases, with 2 bases separating them. Written as DNA, the CDR3 is TGTGCCAGCAGCTTCACCTACGAGCAGTACTTC. As protein: CASSFTYEQYF.

V is TRBV9 and J is TRBJ2-5, with TRBD1 matching 9 bases. CDR3 length equals 15 residues. CDR1 and CDR2 (germline): SGDLS, YYNGEE. Losses at the gene ends were 3 bases for V and 6 bases for J; bases not matched to a gene: 9. CDR3 DNA: TGTGCCAGCAGCGCCGGGACAGGGTCCGTACAGACCCAGTACTTC. Amino acid sequence: CASSAGTGSVQTQYF. Based on the CDR3 plus reference TRBV9 and TRBJ2-5, the full variable domain is DSGVTQTPKHLITATGQRVTLRCSPRSGDLSVYWYQQSLDQGLQFLIQYYNGEERAKGNILERFSAQQFPDLHSELNLSSLELGDSALYFCASSAGTGSVQTQYFGPGTRLLVL.

This chain links TRBV7-2 with TRBJ2-1; tentative D call: TRBD2 (5 bases). Trimming removed 3 bases from V and 2 bases from J, with 8 bases in between. Germline lookup yields CDR1 SGHTA and CDR2 FQGNSA. The CDR3 is made up of 14 amino acids. The DNA for the CDR3 is TGTGCCAGCAGCTTCGGGGATCCCTACAATGAGCAGTTCTTC. This gives the protein CASSFGDPYNEQFF.

The gene calls are TRBV28 and TRBJ1-1, with 7 bases identical to TRBD1. V trimming: 6 bases; J trimming: 4 bases; junction bases outside the gene matches: 5. CDR1 and CDR2 from the germline V gene are MDHEN and SYDVKM. The CDR3 runs 13 residues. CDR3: CASRPGQPTEAFF. The CDR3 region has the DNA TGTGCCAGCAGGCCGGGACAGCCCACTGAAGCTTTCTTT.